These 28 T cell receptor beta chains came from one sample sequenced in a study of T cell changes during pregnancy in multiple sclerosis. Measured with immunoSEQ multiplex PCR; TCRdb has only the in-frame clones, and not every one. The repertoire includes over 50,000 clones, about 90% of them detected once, and 1.3% to 1.5% sits in the top ten. Source: peripheral blood, taken in the third trimester of pregnancy. The source of these receptors is a female donor in good health, enrolled as a control in a pregnancy study.

The V gene is TRBV5-5, the J gene TRBJ1-2, with D tentatively TRBD1 (6 bases). The CDR3 contains 15 residues. The germline CDR1 and CDR2 sequences are SGHKS and YYEKEE (reference sequence). V lost 4 bases and J 1 base, leaving 14 bases between the germline ends. The CDR3 loop is CASSPTGSNNYGYTF. CDR3 nucleotide sequence: TGTGCCAGCAGCCCAACAGGGTCGAATAACTATGGCTACACCTTC.

The chain joins TRBV5-6 to TRBJ1-5, with unresolved D. This CDR3 comprises 12 residues. Trimming pared 3 bases from V and 4 bases from J, leaving 5 bases between. Germline CDR1 and CDR2: SGHDT and YYEEEE. In DNA, the CDR3 is TGTGCCAGCAGCTCCACTAATCAGCCCCAGCATTTT. The encoded protein is CASSSTNQPQHF.

The V and J genes are TRBV19 and TRBJ1-5; perhaps TRBD1 as D (6 bases). Trimming pared 1 base from V and 5 bases from J, leaving 18 bases between. Germline CDR1 is LNHDA and CDR2 is SQIVND (reference sequence). The CDR3 is 17 amino acids. Here the CDR3 reads CASSIAPARGGHQPQHF. The CDR3 DNA reads as TGTGCCAGTAGTATAGCCCCGGCCAGGGGAGGGCATCAGCCCCAGCATTTT.

V is TRBV28 and J is TRBJ1-2, with a weak D call TRBD1 (5 bases). Germline CDR1 and CDR2: MDHEN and SYDVKM. This CDR3 region has 14 residues. Trimming removed 3 bases at V and 4 bases at J, with 12 bases between. This chain's CDR3 is CASSFAGSPYGYTF. In DNA form, the CDR3 reads TGTGCCAGCAGTTTCGCAGGGTCCCCCTATGGCTACACCTTC.

The chain employs TRBV18 and TRBJ1-1; 9 bases map to TRBD1. The V and J ends lost 3 bases and 0 bases, in that order; junction bases with no gene match: 2. The CDR3 is made up of 15 amino acids. Germline V lookup: CDR1 KGHSH, CDR2 LQKENI. CDR3 nucleotide sequence: TGTGCCAGCTCACCGGGGACAGGGATGAACACTGAAGCTTTCTTT. Its protein is CASSPGTGMNTEAFF.

The V and J genes are TRBV25-1 and TRBJ1-2; D not resolved. The germline CDR1 and CDR2 sequences are MGHDK and SYGVNS. CDR3 length: 12 amino acids. Trimming removed 1 base at V and 7 bases at J, with 7 bases between. The CDR3: CASSESGLGYTF. The CDR3 nucleotides are TGTGCCAGCAGTGAATCTGGCCTTGGCTACACCTTC.

The chain has TRBV6-4 and TRBJ2-1; 8 bases fit TRBD2. There are 15 residues in the CDR3. Germline CDR1 is MRHNA and CDR2 is SNTAGT. J gave up 5 bases and V 4 bases, and 7 bases lay outside the gene matches. In DNA form, the CDR3 reads TGTGCCAGCAGTGTAGCCACTAGCGGAAACAATGAGCAGTTCTTC. Amino acids: CASSVATSGNNEQFF.

The J gene is TRBJ1-5, the V gene TRBV4-2; 7 bases match TRBD1. Trimming took 3 bases from V and 5 from J; bases not matched to a gene: 7. The germline gives CDR1 LGHNA, CDR2 YNFKEQ. This CDR3 has 15 amino acids. The DNA of the CDR3 is TGTGCCAGCAGCCATGGCGACAGGGCGGATCAGCCCCAGCATTTT. Amino acid sequence: CASSHGDRADQPQHF.

This chain uses TRBV6-6 with TRBJ2-5, with D tentatively TRBD2 (5 bases). The V and J ends lost 1 base and 4 bases respectively, with 10 bases between them. Germline V gene sequence: CDR1 MNHNY, CDR2 SVGAGI (reference sequence). The CDR3 is made up of 14 amino acids. The CDR3 loop is CASSYFGGTETQYF. The CDR3 coding sequence is TGTGCCAGCAGTTACTTCGGAGGTACAGAGACCCAGTACTTC.

The chain combines TRBV29-1 with TRBJ2-7; 7 positions match TRBD1. The CDR3 covers 13 residues. The V segment lost 7 bases and the J segment 2 bases; nucleotides outside the gene matches: 8. In germline, CDR1 is SQVTM, CDR2 ANQGSEA. CDR3 amino acids: CSGVTGETYEQYF. The CDR3 region has the DNA TGCAGCGGTGTAACAGGGGAAACCTACGAGCAGTACTTC.

This chain uses TRBV11-2 with TRBJ2-7; 9 bases are shared with TRBD1. J was trimmed by 3 bases and V by 5 bases; bases with no gene match: 11. This CDR3 is built from 16 residues. CDR1 is SGHAT and CDR2 is FQNNGV in the germline V gene. CDR3 region: CASSQIPGQGGYEQYF. The CDR3 DNA follows: TGTGCCAGCAGCCAAATCCCGGGACAGGGTGGCTACGAGCAGTACTTC.

The genes are TRBV18 and TRBJ1-2; the D is unclear. Trimming pared 6 bases from V and 4 bases from J, leaving 9 bases between. From germline, CDR1 is KGHSH and CDR2 LQKENI. This CDR3 has 12 residues. CDR3 amino acids: CASSVDIYGYTF. The CDR3 region has the DNA TGTGCCAGCTCCGTAGACATCTATGGCTACACCTTC.

The rearrangement joins TRBV6-5 to TRBJ1-5; D remains unclear. The V end was cut by 6 bases, the J end by 6 bases, with 15 bases between. The germline V gene has CDR1 MNHEY and CDR2 SVGAGI. The CDR3 spans 14 residues. The CDR3 nucleotides are TGTGCCAGCAGCTTAAGCGGCGGTACTCAGCCCCAGCATTTT. Encoded protein: CASSLSGGTQPQHF.

The gene calls are TRBV16 and TRBJ2-1; D not resolved. The V and J ends lost 1 base and 7 bases respectively, with 14 bases between them. Germline V gene sequence: CDR1 KGHSY, CDR2 FQNENV. There are 15 residues in the CDR3. This chain's CDR3 is CASSQFTAGSNEQFF. The CDR3 DNA follows: TGTGCCAGCAGCCAATTTACGGCAGGTTCAAATGAGCAGTTCTTC.

The chain combines TRBV6-1 with TRBJ1-2; D uncertain. The V and J ends lost 2 bases and 4 bases respectively, with 11 bases between them. CDR3 length: 14 amino acids. Germline values: CDR1 MNHNS, CDR2 SASEGT. In DNA, the CDR3 is TGTGCCAGCAGTGAAAACGGAGCGGTCTATGGCTACACCTTC. The encoded protein is CASSENGAVYGYTF.

The chain recombines TRBV29-1 with TRBJ2-7; weak D call: TRBD1 (6 bases). CDR1 SQVTM and CDR2 ANQGSEA come from the germline V gene. This CDR3 has 16 residues. Trimming stripped 0 bases from V and 2 bases from J, with 17 bases between. The CDR3 sequence is CSVEEGTTGTTYEQYF. CDR3 in DNA: TGCAGCGTTGAAGAGGGGACGACAGGAACAACCTACGAGCAGTACTTC.

The V call is TRBV2, the J call TRBJ1-6; weak D call: TRBD1 (5 bases). The CDR3 is 14 residues long. Looked up from germline, CDR1 is SNHLY and CDR2 is FYNNEI. Trimming stripped 3 bases from V and 8 bases from J, with 11 bases between. The CDR3 bases are TGTGCCAGCAGTGAGGGGGGGTCCTATTCACCCCTCCACTTT. Protein: CASSEGGSYSPLHF.

This chain uses TRBV28 with TRBJ1-5; the D is unclear. V was trimmed by 5 bases and J by 5 bases, leaving 7 bases between them. The CDR3 totals 12 residues. Germline lookup yields CDR1 MDHEN and CDR2 SYDVKM. CDR3 region: CASSQAHQPQHF. CDR3 coding DNA: TGTGCCAGCAGTCAGGCCCATCAGCCCCAGCATTTT.

The chain links TRBV7-2 to TRBJ1-5; 7 bases match TRBD1. The V gene end was trimmed by 3 bases and the J gene end by 1 base; junction bases not matched to a gene: 3. CDR1 and CDR2 (germline): SGHTA, FQGNSA. The CDR3 spans 15 residues. The CDR3 sequence is CASSFAGGSNQPQHF. CDR3 DNA sequence: TGTGCCAGCAGCTTTGCAGGGGGAAGCAATCAGCCCCAGCATTTT.

The chain recombines TRBV7-2 with TRBJ2-1, with D perhaps TRBD1 (6 bases). V lost 1 base to trimming and J lost 5 bases, with 12 bases between them. There are 15 residues in the CDR3. Germline V lookup: CDR1 SGHTA, CDR2 FQGNSA. CDR3 protein: CASSLVAGVDNEQFF. CDR3 in DNA: TGTGCCAGCAGCTTAGTTGCAGGGGTCGACAATGAGCAGTTCTTC.

The chain employs TRBV9 and TRBJ2-2, with 7 bases aligning to TRBD1. Germline V gene lookup returns CDR1 SGDLS and CDR2 YYNGEE. The CDR3 runs 16 residues. The junction had 6 bases not matched to a gene; V was cut back by 0 bases and J by 4 bases. The CDR3 sequence is CASSVGGGEGTGELFF. The DNA of the CDR3 is TGTGCCAGCAGCGTAGGAGGGGGCGAGGGCACCGGGGAGCTGTTTTTT.

DNA for the CDR3: TGTGCCAGCAGTAGCCAACAGGGGCAAGAGACCCAGTACTTC. The encoded protein is CASSSQQGQETQYF. The V and J genes are TRBV2 and TRBJ2-5, with TRBD1 matching over 7 bases. The CDR3 loop spans 14 amino acids. Per germline, CDR1 SNHLY and CDR2 FYNNEI. V lost 5 bases, J lost 2 bases, and 5 bases stayed unmatched.

The rearrangement joins TRBV7-8 to TRBJ1-2, with D uncertain. This CDR3 spans 12 amino acids. V dropped 2 bases and J dropped 8 bases, with 9 bases sitting between them. Germline CDR1 reads SGHVS; CDR2 reads FQNEAQ. The CDR3 protein is CASSLMSVGYTF. In DNA, the CDR3 is TGTGCCAGCAGCTTAATGTCGGTGGGCTACACCTTC.

The gene calls are TRBV7-3 and TRBJ1-2; a possible D gene is TRBD1 (5 bases). V lost 5 bases, J lost 4 bases, and 11 bases lay in between. This CDR3 contains 13 residues. Germline V gene data show CDR1 as SGHTA and CDR2 as FQGTGA. The CDR3 coding sequence is TGTGCCAGCAGCCCCGGAGGGACCTATGGCTACACCTTC. This sequence encodes CASSPGGTYGYTF.

In regard to this clone: This same CDR3 is encoded by further DNA sequences in the sample. V gene TRBV7-2 combines with J gene TRBJ2-1; perhaps TRBD2 as D (6 bases). Germline values: CDR1 SGHTA, CDR2 FQGNSA. Trimming stripped 2 bases from V and 4 bases from J, with 15 bases between. This CDR3 is built from 16 residues. CDR3 nucleotides: TGTGCCAGCAGCTTACGGGCAGGAGGGCTATACAATGAGCAGTTCTTC. This encodes CASSLRAGGLYNEQFF.

The chain joins TRBV2 to TRBJ1-6; 7 bases line up with TRBD1. The V gene's germline CDR1 is SNHLY and CDR2 FYNNEI. V lost 5 bases and J lost 7; bases outside the gene matches: 8. CDR3 length equals 15 residues. In DNA, the CDR3 is TGTGCCAGCAGTCGACAGGGTGGCTCAAATTCACCCCTCCACTTT. Translation: CASSRQGGSNSPLHF.

The genes are TRBV14 and TRBJ1-5; TRBD1 matches 8 bases. Germline V gene data show CDR1 as SGHDN and CDR2 as FVKESK. The CDR3 runs to 20 residues. V gave up 1 base and J gave up 1 base; unmatched junction bases: 15. The CDR3 loop is CASSQALKTGVVRSNQPQHF. CDR3 bases: TGTGCCAGCAGCCAAGCTCTGAAGACAGGGGTGGTACGGAGCAATCAGCCCCAGCATTTT.

The CDR3 nucleotides are TGCGCCAGCAGCCCTAGCGGGGGGAACCAAGAGACCCAGTACTTC. Translating gives CASSPSGGNQETQYF. The chain has TRBV4-3 and TRBJ2-5; 11 bases map to TRBD2. The junction had 1 base not matched to a gene; V was cut back by 4 bases and J by 0 bases. Germline values: CDR1 LGHNA, CDR2 YSLEER. The CDR3 totals 15 residues.